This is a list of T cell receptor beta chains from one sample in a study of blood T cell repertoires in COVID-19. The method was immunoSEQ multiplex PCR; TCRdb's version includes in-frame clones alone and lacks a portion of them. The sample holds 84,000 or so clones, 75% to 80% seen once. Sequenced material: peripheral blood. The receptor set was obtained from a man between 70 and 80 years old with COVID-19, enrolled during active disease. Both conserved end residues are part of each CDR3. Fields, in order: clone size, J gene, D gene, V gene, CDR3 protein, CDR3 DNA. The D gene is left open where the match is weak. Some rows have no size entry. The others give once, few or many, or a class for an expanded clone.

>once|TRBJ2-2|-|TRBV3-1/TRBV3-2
CASSQGHFTGELFF
TGTGCCAGCAGCCAGGGACATTTCACCGGGGAGCTGTTTTTT
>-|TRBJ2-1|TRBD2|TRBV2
CASSEGGGSYNEQFF
TGTGCCAGCAGTGAAGGCGGGGGTTCCTACAATGAGCAGTTCTTC
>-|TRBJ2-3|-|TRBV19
CASTPETGNTDTQYF
TGTGCCAGTACTCCCGAAACAGGAAACACAGATACGCAGTATTTT
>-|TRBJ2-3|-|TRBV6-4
CASSDSWRGTDTQYF
TGTGCCAGCAGTGACTCTTGGCGGGGCACAGATACGCAGTATTTT
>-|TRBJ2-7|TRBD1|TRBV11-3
CASSLNPGQGSHEQYF
TGTGCCAGCAGCCTAAACCCCGGACAGGGGAGCCACGAGCAGTACTTC
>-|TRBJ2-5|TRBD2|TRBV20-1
CSASPSGGAFETQYF
TGCAGTGCAAGTCCTAGCGGGGGGGCCTTCGAGACCCAGTACTTC
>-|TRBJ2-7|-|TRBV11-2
CASSLGQIYEQYF
TGTGCCAGCAGCTTAGGACAAATCTACGAGCAGTACTTC
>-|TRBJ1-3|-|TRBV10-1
CASSPTDSGNTIYF
TGCGCCAGCAGCCCGACAGACTCTGGAAACACCATATATTTT
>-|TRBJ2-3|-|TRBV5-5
CASSPRANTDTQYF
TGTGCCAGCAGCCCGAGGGCGAACACAGATACGCAGTATTTT
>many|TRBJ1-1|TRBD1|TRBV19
CASMGTGAENTEAFF
TGTGCCAGTATGGGGACAGGGGCCGAGAACACTGAAGCTTTCTTT
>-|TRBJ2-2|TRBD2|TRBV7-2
CASSPGLAGGLTGELFF
TGTGCCAGCAGCCCCGGACTAGCGGGGGGCCTCACCGGGGAGCTGTTTTTT
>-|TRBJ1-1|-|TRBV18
CASSPRDGSNTEAFF
TGTGCCAGCTCACCAAGGGACGGGAGCAACACTGAAGCTTTCTTT
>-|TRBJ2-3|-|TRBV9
CASSAAGGTDTQYF
TGTGCCAGCAGCGCCGCCGGGGGCACAGATACGCAGTATTTT
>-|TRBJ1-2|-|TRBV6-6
CASRQGTVHGYTF
TGTGCCAGCAGACAGGGCACTGTACATGGCTACACCTTC
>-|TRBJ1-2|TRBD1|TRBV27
CASRWGQGAYGYTF
TGTGCCAGCCGCTGGGGACAGGGGGCATATGGCTACACCTTC
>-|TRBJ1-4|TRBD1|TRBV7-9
CASSVQGSGEKLFF
TGTGCCAGCAGCGTACAGGGGTCGGGTGAAAAACTGTTTTTT
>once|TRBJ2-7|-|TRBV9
CASSVGGNLPYEQYF
TGTGCCAGCAGCGTAGGAGGGAATCTGCCCTACGAGCAGTACTTC
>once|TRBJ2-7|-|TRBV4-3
CASSQVSGGSEQYF
TGCGCCAGCAGCCAAGTTTCGGGTGGCTCAGAGCAGTACTTC
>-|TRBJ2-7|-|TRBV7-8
CASSLFERGYEQYF
TGTGCCAGCAGCTTATTCGAACGGGGCTACGAGCAGTACTTC
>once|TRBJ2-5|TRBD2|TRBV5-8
CASSGGLAGRETQYF
TGTGCCAGCAGCGGGGGACTAGCGGGACGTGAGACCCAGTACTTC
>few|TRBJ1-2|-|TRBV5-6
CASSLRAGITYGYTF
TGTGCCAGCAGCTTGAGGGCAGGGATCACTTATGGCTACACCTTC
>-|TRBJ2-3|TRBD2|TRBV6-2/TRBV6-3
CASSFDRAGFTDTQYF
TGTGCCAGCAGTTTTGATCGAGCGGGATTCACAGATACGCAGTATTTT
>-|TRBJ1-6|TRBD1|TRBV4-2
CASSLTGGNSPLHF
TGTGCCAGCAGCCTGACAGGGGGCAATTCACCCCTCCACTTT
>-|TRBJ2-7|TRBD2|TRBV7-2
CASSLVREGPYEQYF
TGTGCCAGCAGCTTAGTGCGGGAGGGGCCTTACGAGCAGTACTTC
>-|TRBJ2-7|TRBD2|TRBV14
CASSHTPGLAGGRSYEQYF
TGTGCCAGCAGCCATACACCGGGACTAGCGGGAGGCCGCTCCTACGAGCAGTACTTC
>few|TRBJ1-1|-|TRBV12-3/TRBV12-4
CASNGGQGTEAFF
TGTGCCAGCAACGGGGGGCAGGGTACTGAAGCTTTCTTT
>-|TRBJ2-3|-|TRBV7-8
CASSLWRGTDTQYF
TGTGCCAGCAGCTTATGGCGGGGCACAGATACGCAGTATTTT
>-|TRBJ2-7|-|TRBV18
CASSLPQGGSYEQYF
TGTGCCAGCTCACTCCCCCAGGGAGGCTCCTACGAGCAGTACTTC
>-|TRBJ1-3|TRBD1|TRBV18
CASSPPRGHGNTIYF
TGTGCCAGCTCACCACCCAGGGGGCACGGAAACACCATATATTTT
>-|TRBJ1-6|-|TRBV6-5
CASIDTKNSPLHF
TGTGCCAGCATAGACACAAAGAATTCACCCCTCCACTTT
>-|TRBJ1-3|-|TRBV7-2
CASSATGFSGNTIYF
TGTGCCAGCAGCGCAACAGGGTTTTCCGGAAACACCATATATTTT
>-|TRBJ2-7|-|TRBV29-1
CSVLPTGTYEQYF
TGCAGCGTCCTCCCTACCGGGACCTACGAGCAGTACTTC
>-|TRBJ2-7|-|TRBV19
CASSTPGSYEQYF
TGTGCCAGTAGTACGCCAGGATCCTACGAGCAGTACTTC
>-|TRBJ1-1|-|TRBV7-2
CASSLAYSNTEAFF
TGTGCCAGCAGCTTAGCGTATTCGAACACTGAAGCTTTCTTT
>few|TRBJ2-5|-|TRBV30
CAWSAAGETQYF
TGTGCCTGGAGTGCCGCGGGGGAGACCCAGTACTTC
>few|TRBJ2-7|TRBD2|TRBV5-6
CASSLTSGPFYEQYF
TGTGCCAGCAGCCTAACTAGCGGCCCATTCTACGAGCAGTACTTC
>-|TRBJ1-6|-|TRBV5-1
CASSLLGASPLHF
TGCGCCAGCAGCTTGTTGGGGGCCTCACCCCTCCACTTT
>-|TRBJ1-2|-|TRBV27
CATGRGGGGTNGYTF
TGTGCCACGGGACGGGGTGGCGGGGGAACGAATGGCTACACCTTC
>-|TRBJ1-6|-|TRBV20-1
CSASTWGVRSYNSPLHF
TGCAGTGCTAGTACTTGGGGGGTAAGGTCCTATAATTCACCCCTCCACTTT
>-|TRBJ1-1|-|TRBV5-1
CASSSQGSDTEAFF
TGCGCCAGCAGCTCACAGGGAAGTGACACTGAAGCTTTCTTT
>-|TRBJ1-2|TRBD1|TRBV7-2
CASSLYSAGQGSAYGYTF
TGTGCCAGCAGCTTATACAGCGCTGGACAGGGCTCGGCGTATGGCTACACCTTC
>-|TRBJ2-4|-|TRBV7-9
CASSPQGKGNIQYF
TGTGCCAGCAGCCCCCAGGGGAAAGGGAACATTCAGTACTTC
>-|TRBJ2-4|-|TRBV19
CASSIRGQSGNIQYF
TGTGCCAGTAGTATTCGGGGACAATCCGGTAACATTCAGTACTTC
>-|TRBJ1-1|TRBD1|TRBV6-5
CASSFRGLNTEAFF
TGTGCCAGCAGCTTCAGGGGGCTTAACACTGAAGCTTTCTTT
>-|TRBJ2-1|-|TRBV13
CASSLFGEQFF
TGTGCCAGCAGCTTATTCGGTGAGCAGTTCTTC
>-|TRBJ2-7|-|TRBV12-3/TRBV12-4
CASSLKRSYEQYF
TGTGCCAGCAGTTTGAAGCGCTCCTACGAGCAGTACTTC
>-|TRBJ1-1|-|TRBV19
CASSIYLGALEAFF
TGTGCCAGTAGTATATATTTGGGGGCCCTTGAAGCTTTCTTT
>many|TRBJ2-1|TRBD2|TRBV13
CASSLMVASGSFDEQFF
TGTGCCAGCAGCTTAATGGTGGCTAGCGGGAGCTTCGATGAGCAGTTCTTC
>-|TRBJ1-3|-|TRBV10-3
CAISESFGGVYSGNTIYF
TGTGCCATCAGTGAGTCGTTCGGGGGGGTGTACTCTGGAAACACCATATATTTT
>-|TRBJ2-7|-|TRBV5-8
CASSFSGWDYEQYF
TGTGCCAGCAGCTTTAGCGGATGGGACTACGAGCAGTACTTC
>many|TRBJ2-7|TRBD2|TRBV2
CASSGRGGGEYF
TGTGCCAGCAGTGGCCGGGGGGGAGGAGAGTACTTC
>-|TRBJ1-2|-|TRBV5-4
CASSRGQGRQGYGYTF
TGTGCCAGCAGCAGGGGTCAGGGCCGCCAAGGCTATGGCTACACCTTC
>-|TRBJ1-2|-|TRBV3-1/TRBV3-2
CASSQEAGAEGYTF
TGTGCCAGCAGCCAAGAAGCAGGGGCGGAGGGCTACACCTTC